This T cell receptor beta chain stems from a study of OX40 agonist ivuxolimab in advanced cancers. Study background: Across the patients, intravenous ivuxolimab was delivered every 2 weeks at 0.01 to 10 mg/kg. Enrollees could have had prior anti-PD-1, anti-PD-L1 or anti-CTLA-4 therapy, which around 40% had received. Three patients had partial responses: one hepatocellular carcinoma, two cutaneous melanoma. Study-level results: Compared with CD4+, CD8+ T cells on average had more expanded clones.

Repertoires were generated with immunoSEQ multiplex PCR, while TCRdb's copy carries only in-frame clones and drops some. The profile covers tens of thousands of clones, with about 83% appearing a single time and 1.2% taken by the ten largest. Note on this clone: Antigen: not known.

Germline CDR1 and CDR2: SGHVS and FQNEAQ. The CDR3 runs 15 residues. Trimming stripped 1 base from V and 5 bases from J, with 11 bases between. The chain uses TRBV7-8 and TRBJ2-2, with D possibly matching TRBD1 (5 bases). The sample was CD4+ or CD8+ T cells sorted from blood, taken in a trial of the OX40 agonist ivuxolimab. The clonotype comes from an adult with an advanced solid tumor such as melanoma, head and neck, liver or kidney cancer. CDR3 sequence: CASSLEVKGTGELFF. Here the CDR3 DNA reads TGTGCCAGCAGCTTAGAGGTTAAGGGGACCGGGGAGCTGTTTTTT.